Below are 5 T cell receptor beta chains sequenced from a single sample in a study of molecular identifiers for immune sequencing clone quantification. TCRdb processed the PCR reads anew with MiXCR; each CDR3 protein has one entry. The sample contains 60,000 to 75,000 distinct CDR3 sequences, around 20% of which appear only once. The sequencing input was naive CD8+ T cells from blood, with Jurkat cell RNA spiked in. Described subset: FACS-sorted CD8+CD4-CCR7+CD45RA+ naive T cells. The receptors come from a human donor in good health. Some libraries in this study had Jurkat cell RNA spiked in.

The chain carries TRBV4-3 and TRBJ2-2, with 11 bases lining up with TRBD2. The CDR3 spans 17 residues. The V gene end was trimmed by 0 bases and the J gene end by 6 bases; junction bases not matched to a gene: 6. The germline CDR1 and CDR2 sequences are LGHNA and YSLEER. The CDR3 region is CASSQDRLAGGAGELFF. The DNA of the CDR3 is TGCGCCAGCAGCCAAGATCGGCTAGCGGGAGGTGCCGGGGAGCTGTTTTTT.

A word on this clonotype: A much larger clone lies one base from this, so it may be a read error. This rearrangement joins TRBV19 to TRBJ2-1; tentative D call: TRBD2 (6 bases). The CDR3 totals 13 residues. V lost 4 bases to trimming and J lost 9 bases, with 13 bases between them. The germline gives CDR1 LNHDA, CDR2 SQIVND (reference sequence). The chain's CDR3 is CASSRGVWTEQFF. In DNA form, the CDR3 reads TGTGCCAGTAGTAGGGGGGTGTGGACTGAGCAGTTCTTC.

This clonotype showed up many times. The V and J genes are TRBV9 and TRBJ2-1; TRBD2 agrees at 10 bases. With V trimmed by 4 bases and J by 6 bases, 10 bases remained unmatched. The CDR3 is 16 residues long. Germline loops: CDR1 SGDLS, CDR2 YYNGEE. CDR3 sequence (DNA): TGTGCCAGCAGCACACAGGGACTAGCGAACGCCAATGAGCAGTTCTTC. This gives the protein CASSTQGLANANEQFF.

In its sample, this clonotype was seen many times. This chain uses TRBV28 with TRBJ2-7, with 9 bases lining up with TRBD1. The CDR3 consists of 14 residues. J was trimmed by 4 bases and V by 8 bases; bases with no gene match: 9. CDR1 is MDHEN, CDR2 SYDVKM, per germline. The CDR3 protein is CASGETGGAYEQYF. CDR3 bases: TGTGCCAGCGGAGAAACAGGGGGCGCGTACGAGCAGTACTTC.

This clonotype was detected ten times or more. The rearrangement uses TRBV30 and TRBJ1-1; D is uncertain. CDR3 length equals 12 residues. Between the trimmed V and J ends, which lost 3 bases and 4 bases, there was a span of 9 bases. CDR1 is GTSNPN, CDR2 SVGIG, per germline (reference sequence). The CDR3 nucleotides read TGTGCCTGGAGAGCCGGGAGCACTGAAGCTTTCTTT. This translates into CAWRAGSTEAFF.